The present T cell receptor (beta chain) was sequenced within a study of T-cell reconstitution after alpha-beta-depleted transplantation in children. Overall study findings and caveats: After one year, T-cell counts and TCRbeta diversity mostly came from new T cells. Several patients had high TCRbeta diversity at day 60; it came from surviving recipient T cells and thymic progenitors. The origin of alpha-beta T cells about two months after transplant was reportedly several hundred expanded graft clones.

The table lists this clonotype with many counts. Its antigen remains unknown. V was shortened by 4 bases and J by 4 bases, with 14 bases between the two germline ends. The CDR3 spans 14 residues. CDR1 MNHEY and CDR2 SVGEGT come from the germline V gene. TCRbeta library preparation incorporated unique molecular identifiers. Via MiXCR, TCRdb re-called the PCR reads, giving one row per CDR3 protein. Here the sample spans around 210,000 distinct CDR3 sequences, roughly 7.1% being singletons. This specimen was PBMCs, taken before TCRalphabeta/CD19-depleted stem cell transplant. The receptor was isolated from a boy aged 2 to 10 with acute lymphoblastic leukemia, due to receive a stem cell transplant. The rearrangement links TRBV6-2 or TRBV6-3 to TRBJ2-7; no clear D gene. The CDR3 reads CASSSPGIPYEQYF. The CDR3 bases are TGTGCCAGCAGTTCCCCAGGTATTCCTTACGAGCAGTACTTC.